This T cell receptor beta chain came from a study of blood T cell repertoires in COVID-19. Authors' methods: Nucleated cell counts were estimated from reference gene primer amplification. Clones were read by immunoSEQ multiplex PCR, and TCRdb kept only the in-frame ones, dropping some. V and J calls and clone size come straight from that table; D and trimming were deduced from the DNA. The data show around 300,000 clones, 89% seen once. The sequenced material came from PBMCs or T cells enriched from blood (not recorded which). The sequence was obtained from a middle-aged woman who had recovered from COVID-19.

DNA for the CDR3: TGCGCCAGCAGCCCCTCAGACACAAACGCTGGCTATGGCTACACCTTC. Protein sequence: CASSPSDTNAGYGYTF. This sequence joins TRBV5-1 and TRBJ1-2; D not certain. Deletions cut 4 bases from V and 4 bases from J, with 20 bases between. There are 16 residues in the CDR3. Germline V CDR1 and CDR2: SGHRS, YFSETQ.